This T cell receptor beta chain was recovered during a study of vaccination effects on CD4 cells after COVID-19 (dated by TCRdb to the early 2020s). A note on the overall study: Post-vaccine samples across the study were collected a median of 72 days after the second dose, with a range of 14 to 241. SARS-CoV-2 spike-specific CD4+ TCR repertoires from before and after mRNA vaccination were compared in COVID-19 convalescent patients and in infection-naive vaccine recipients. The full study included 9 to 10 COVID-19 convalescent patients and a few SARS-CoV-2-naive healthy vaccine recipients. In the study, cultures from other donors were sequenced using the Oncomine TCR Beta short-read assay on an Illumina iSeq 100.

Points the paper makes about the study in general: Clones induced by infection and clones induced by vaccination both contracted markedly at late timepoints after vaccination, which fits with T cell responses waning over time. Among healthy vaccine recipients, nearly all vaccine-induced clones were SARS-CoV-2 mono-reactive, and only 1 of 255 was cross-reactive with common cold coronaviruses. Only a small number of convalescent patients were included, and no early post-infection timepoints were available, which limited the study.

The receptor library was made with the immunoSEQ multiplex PCR assay. TCR beta CDR3 sequencing was performed on DNA from the cultured, isolated CD4+ T cells. Per the authors' processing: Non-productive TCR sequences were discarded, and reads were trimmed to the CDR3 region, with only CDR3s of 7 or more amino acids retained. The MANAFEST web app was used to identify antigen-specific clonotypes by comparing expansion in peptide wells with expansion in reference cultures. To be called positive, a clone needed expansion at FDR<0.05 compared with the reference and with all other wells, an odds ratio greater than 5, and a frequency greater than 0.1% in two replicate wells. Cross-reactive clonotypes were defined as significantly expanded in SARS-CoV-2 spike wells and in at least one common cold coronavirus spike condition. CDR3 similarity was assessed by Levenshtein distance with the stringdist R package, and unrooted trees were built with ape in R 3.6.1. The source is immuneACCESS, and TCRdb retained only in-frame sequences with V and J called. Part of the clones is not carried over; for the studies checked, unresolved V genes explain less than half of this, and the remainder is unexplained. V, J and clone size were drawn from that table, and D and trimming were deduced from the DNA. This sample gives tens of thousands of clones in total; approximately 82% of them show up just once. Jointly, the top ten make up 1.2% of the sample.

In regard to this clone: This clone's antigen is unknown. No much larger clonotype is one base removed from it; base qualities were not supplied.

In the ViraFEST assay, PBMC were stimulated with viral peptide pools, and TCR sequencing was then used to find antigen-specific CD4+ T cell clonotypes based on their expansion. After less than 13 days of culture, CD4+ T cells were isolated with the EasySep CD4+ T cell isolation kit. Two doses of either the BNT162b2 or the mRNA-1273 mRNA SARS-CoV-2 vaccine were administered to participants. Healthy vaccine recipients had no prior SARS-CoV-2 infection, confirmed by negative nucleocapsid antibodies before and after vaccination. Some 2 million PBMC per well were cultured with 10 ug/ml peptides in IMDM containing 5% human AB serum, roughly 10 IU/ml IL-2 and gentamicin. On days 3 and 7, half of the culture medium was replaced with fresh IL-2-containing medium. Each peptide stimulation condition was cultured in triplicate wells unless otherwise noted. Using Ficoll-Paque Plus gradient centrifugation, PBMC were separated from whole blood and then either used fresh or cryopreserved at -140C. The overlapping peptide pools covered the spike proteins of SARS-CoV-2 and of the common cold coronaviruses HCoV-NL63, HCoV-OC43 and HCoV-229E. Genomic DNA was extracted from cultured CD4+ T cells with the QIAamp micro DNA kit.

The sequencing here drew on CD4+ T cells from PBMCs cultured with HCoV-229E spike peptides, taken after COVID-19 vaccination. The cell subset or site label on this specimen signifies: HCoV-229E spike overlapping peptide pool stimulation. The sequence derives from a human donor who received a COVID-19 vaccine.

The CDR3 has the sequence CAITNPGTGLNEQFF. The DNA reads TGTGCCATCACCAACCCCGGGACAGGACTCAATGAGCAGTTCTTC. This chain is built from TRBV10-3 and TRBJ2-1, and 8 junction bases match TRBD1. V ends up 7 bases short and J 6 bases short, with an unmatched junction base count of 11. From the cysteine through the phenylalanine, the CDR3 covers 15 amino acids. Of all the DNA, just the CDR3 is kept, 45 bases in frame from base 1. The germline V gene yields ENHRY for CDR1 and SYGVKD for CDR2.